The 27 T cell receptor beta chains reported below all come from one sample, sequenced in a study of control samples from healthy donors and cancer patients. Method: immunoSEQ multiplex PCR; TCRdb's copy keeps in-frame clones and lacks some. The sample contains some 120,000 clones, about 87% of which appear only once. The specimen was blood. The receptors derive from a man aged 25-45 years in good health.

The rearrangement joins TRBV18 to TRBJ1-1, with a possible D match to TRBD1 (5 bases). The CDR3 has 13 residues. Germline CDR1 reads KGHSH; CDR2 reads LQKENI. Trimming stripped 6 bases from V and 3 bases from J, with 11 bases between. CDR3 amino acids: CASSPVGDTEAFF. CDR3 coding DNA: TGTGCCAGCTCTCCGGTAGGGGACACTGAAGCTTTCTTT. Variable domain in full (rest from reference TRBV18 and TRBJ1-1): NAGVMQNPRHLVRRRGQEARLRCSPMKGHSHVYWYRQLPEEGLKFMVYLQKENIIDESGMPKERFSAEFPKEGPSILRIQQVVRGDSAAYFCASSPVGDTEAFFGQGTRLTVV.

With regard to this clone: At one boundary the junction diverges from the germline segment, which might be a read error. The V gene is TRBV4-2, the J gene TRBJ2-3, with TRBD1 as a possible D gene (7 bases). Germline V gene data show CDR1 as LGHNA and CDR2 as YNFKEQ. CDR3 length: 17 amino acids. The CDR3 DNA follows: TGTACCAGCAGCCCCCAGGGGGGCCGAGGAAGAGAAGATACGCAGTATTTT. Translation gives CTSSPQGGRGREDTQYF.

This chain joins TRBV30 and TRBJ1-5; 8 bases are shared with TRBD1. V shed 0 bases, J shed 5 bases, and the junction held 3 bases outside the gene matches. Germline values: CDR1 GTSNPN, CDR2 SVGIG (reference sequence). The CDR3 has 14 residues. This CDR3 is CAWSVATGDQPQHF. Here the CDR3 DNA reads TGTGCCTGGAGTGTAGCGACAGGGGATCAGCCCCAGCATTTT.

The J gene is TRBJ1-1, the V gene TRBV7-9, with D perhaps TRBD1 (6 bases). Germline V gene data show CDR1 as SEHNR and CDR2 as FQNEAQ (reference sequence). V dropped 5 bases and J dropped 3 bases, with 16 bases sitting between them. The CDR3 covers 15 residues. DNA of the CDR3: TGTGCCAGCAGCCCATCCAGGGGCAAGTACACTGAAGCTTTCTTT. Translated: CASSPSRGKYTEAFF. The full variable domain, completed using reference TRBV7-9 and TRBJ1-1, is DTGVSQNPRHKITKRGQNVTFRCDPISEHNRLYWYRQTLGQGPEFLTYFQNEAQLEKSRLLSDRFSAERPKGSFSTLEIQRTEQGDSAMYLCASSPSRGKYTEAFFGQGTRLTVV.

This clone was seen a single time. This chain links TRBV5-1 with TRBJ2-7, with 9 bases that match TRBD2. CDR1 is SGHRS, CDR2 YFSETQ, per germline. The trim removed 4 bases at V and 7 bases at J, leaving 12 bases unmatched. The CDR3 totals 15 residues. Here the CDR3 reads CASSGGLAGVIEQYF. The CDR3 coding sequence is TGCGCCAGCAGCGGAGGATTAGCGGGGGTGATTGAGCAGTACTTC.

This CDR3 is CSVRGRQGETEAFF. The CDR3 DNA is TGCAGCGTCCGAGGAAGACAGGGAGAGACTGAAGCTTTCTTT. The rearrangement uses TRBV29-1 and TRBJ1-1; 7 positions agree with TRBD1. This CDR3 has 14 residues. In germline, CDR1 is SQVTM, CDR2 ANQGSEA. After removal of 6 bases from V and 5 bases from J, the junction contained 12 bases not matched to a gene.

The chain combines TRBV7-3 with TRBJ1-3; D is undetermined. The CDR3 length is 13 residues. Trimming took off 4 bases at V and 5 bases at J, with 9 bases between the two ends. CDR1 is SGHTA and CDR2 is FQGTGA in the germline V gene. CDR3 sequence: CASSSDGRNTIYF. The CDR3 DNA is TGTGCCAGCAGCTCGGACGGGAGAAACACCATATATTTT.

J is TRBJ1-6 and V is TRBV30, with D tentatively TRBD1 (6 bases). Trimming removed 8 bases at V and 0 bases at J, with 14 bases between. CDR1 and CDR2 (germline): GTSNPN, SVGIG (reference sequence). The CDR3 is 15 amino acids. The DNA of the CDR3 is TGTGCCGGAGATTTAGGGGGCTCCTATAATTCACCCCTCCACTTT. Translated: CAGDLGGSYNSPLHF.

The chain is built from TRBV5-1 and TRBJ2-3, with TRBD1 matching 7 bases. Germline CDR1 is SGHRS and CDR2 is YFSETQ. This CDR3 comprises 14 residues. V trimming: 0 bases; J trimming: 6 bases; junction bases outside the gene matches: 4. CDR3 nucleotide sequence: TGCGCCAGCAGCTTGGCCGGACAGGACGATACGCAGTATTTT. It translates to CASSLAGQDDTQYF. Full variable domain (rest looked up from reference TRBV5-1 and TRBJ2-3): KAGVTQTPRYLIKTRGQQVTLSCSPISGHRSVSWYQQTPGQGLQFLFEYFSETQRNKGNFPGRFSGRQFSNSRSEMNVSTLELGDSALYLCASSLAGQDDTQYFGPGTRLTVL.

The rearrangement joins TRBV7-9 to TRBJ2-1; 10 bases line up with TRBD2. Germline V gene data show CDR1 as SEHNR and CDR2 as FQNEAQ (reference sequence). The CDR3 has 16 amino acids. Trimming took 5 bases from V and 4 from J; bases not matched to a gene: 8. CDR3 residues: CASSEIAGGPYNEQFF. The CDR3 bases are TGTGCCAGCAGCGAAATAGCGGGGGGACCTTACAATGAGCAGTTCTTC.

The CDR3 is CASSLRSNQPQHF. The CDR3 coding sequence is TGTGCCAGCAGTTTACGGAGCAATCAGCCCCAGCATTTT. The genes are TRBV27 and TRBJ1-5; unclear D gene. Germline assignment: CDR1 MNHEY and CDR2 SMNVEV (reference sequence). V gave up 2 bases and J gave up 1 base, with 3 bases separating them. This CDR3 comprises 13 residues.

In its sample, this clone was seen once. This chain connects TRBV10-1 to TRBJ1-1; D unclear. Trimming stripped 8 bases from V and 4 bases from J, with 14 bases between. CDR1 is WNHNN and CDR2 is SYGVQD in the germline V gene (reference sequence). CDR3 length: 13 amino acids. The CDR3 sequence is CASRAARGTEAFF. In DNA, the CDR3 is TGCGCCAGCCGGGCTGCCAGAGGCACTGAAGCTTTCTTT.

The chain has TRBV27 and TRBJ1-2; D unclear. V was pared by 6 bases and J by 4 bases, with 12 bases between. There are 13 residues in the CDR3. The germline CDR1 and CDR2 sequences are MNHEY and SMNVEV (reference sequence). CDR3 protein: CASSTDRGYGYTF. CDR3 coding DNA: TGTGCCAGCAGCACGGACCGGGGCTATGGCTACACCTTC.

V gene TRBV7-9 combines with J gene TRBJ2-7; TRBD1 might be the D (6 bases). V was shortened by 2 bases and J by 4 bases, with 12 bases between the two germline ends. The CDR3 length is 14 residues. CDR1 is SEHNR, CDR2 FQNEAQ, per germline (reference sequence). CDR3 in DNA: TGTGCCAGCAGCTTATTCCCTGGACAGTACGAGCAGTACTTC. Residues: CASSLFPGQYEQYF.

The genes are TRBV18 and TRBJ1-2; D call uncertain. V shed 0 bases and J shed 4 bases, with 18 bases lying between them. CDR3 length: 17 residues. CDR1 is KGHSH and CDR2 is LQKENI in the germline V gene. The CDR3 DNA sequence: TGTGCCAGCTCACCACCATCGCTTATCCGGGAAGGCTATGGCTACACCTTC. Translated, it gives CASSPPSLIREGYGYTF.

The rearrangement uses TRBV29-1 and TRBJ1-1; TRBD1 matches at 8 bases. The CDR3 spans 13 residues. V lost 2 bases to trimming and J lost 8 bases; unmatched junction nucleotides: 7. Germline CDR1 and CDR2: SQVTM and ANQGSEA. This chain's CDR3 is CSVERQGAGEAFF. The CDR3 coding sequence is TGCAGCGTTGAAAGGCAGGGGGCCGGGGAAGCTTTCTTT.

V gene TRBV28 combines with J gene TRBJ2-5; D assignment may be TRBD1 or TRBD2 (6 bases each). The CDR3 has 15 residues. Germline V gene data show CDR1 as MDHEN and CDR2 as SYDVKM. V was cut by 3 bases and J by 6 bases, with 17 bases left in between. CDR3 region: CASSLRGVVGKTQYF. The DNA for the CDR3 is TGTGCCAGCAGTTTGAGGGGGGTAGTCGGAAAGACCCAGTACTTC.

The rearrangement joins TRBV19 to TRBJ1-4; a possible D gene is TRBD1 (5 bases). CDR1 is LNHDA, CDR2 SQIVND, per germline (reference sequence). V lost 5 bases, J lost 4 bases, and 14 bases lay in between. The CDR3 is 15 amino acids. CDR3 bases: TGTGCCAGTAGTCGATCCCGACAGCTTAATGAAAAACTGTTTTTT. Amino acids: CASSRSRQLNEKLFF. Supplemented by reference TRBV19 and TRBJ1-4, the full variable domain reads DGGITQSPKYLFRKEGQNVTLSCEQNLNHDAMYWYRQDPGQGLRLIYYSQIVNDFQKGDIAEGYSVSREKKESFPLTVTSAQKNPTAFYLCASSRSRQLNEKLFFGSGTQLSVL.

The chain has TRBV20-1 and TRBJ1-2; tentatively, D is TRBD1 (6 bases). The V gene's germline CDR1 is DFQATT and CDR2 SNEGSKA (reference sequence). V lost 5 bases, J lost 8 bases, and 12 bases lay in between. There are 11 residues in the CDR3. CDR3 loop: CSAQGTGGYTF. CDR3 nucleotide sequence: TGCAGTGCTCAGGGGACCGGGGGCTACACCTTC.

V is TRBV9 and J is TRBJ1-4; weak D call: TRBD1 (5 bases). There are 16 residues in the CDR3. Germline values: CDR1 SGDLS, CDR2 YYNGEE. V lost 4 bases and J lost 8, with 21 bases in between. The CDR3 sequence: CASSQEGAPRREKLFF. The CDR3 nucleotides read TGTGCCAGCAGCCAGGAAGGGGCTCCAAGACGGGAAAAACTGTTTTTT.

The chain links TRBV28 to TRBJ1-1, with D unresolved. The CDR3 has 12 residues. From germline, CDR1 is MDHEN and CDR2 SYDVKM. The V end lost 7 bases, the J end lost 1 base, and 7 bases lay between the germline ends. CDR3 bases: TGTGCCAGCACCAGACGGAACACTGAAGCTTTCTTT. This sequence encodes CASTRRNTEAFF. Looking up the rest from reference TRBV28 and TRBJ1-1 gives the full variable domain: DVKVTQSSRYLVKRTGEKVFLECVQDMDHENMFWYRQDPGLGLRLIYFSYDVKMKEKGDIPEGYSVSREKKERFSLILESASTNQTSMYLCASTRRNTEAFFGQGTRLTVV.

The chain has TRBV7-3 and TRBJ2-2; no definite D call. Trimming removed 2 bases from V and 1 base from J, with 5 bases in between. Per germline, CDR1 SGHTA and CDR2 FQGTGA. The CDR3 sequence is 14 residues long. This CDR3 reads CASSLQQNTGELFF. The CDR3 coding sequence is TGTGCCAGCAGCTTACAGCAGAACACCGGGGAGCTGTTTTTT.

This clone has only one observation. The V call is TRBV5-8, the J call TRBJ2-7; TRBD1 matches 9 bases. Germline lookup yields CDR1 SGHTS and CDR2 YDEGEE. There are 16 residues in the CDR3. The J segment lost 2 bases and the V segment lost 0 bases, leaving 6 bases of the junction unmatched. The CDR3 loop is CASSLEVGQGTYEQYF. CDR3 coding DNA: TGTGCCAGCAGCTTGGAAGTGGGACAGGGTACCTACGAGCAGTACTTC.

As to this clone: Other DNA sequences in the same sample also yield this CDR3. The CDR3 loop reads CASSADDRGGTSATSGANVLTF. The CDR3 region has the DNA TGTGCCAGCAGCGCGGACGACAGGGGGGGGACTAGCGCCACTTCTGGGGCCAACGTCCTGACTTTC. The genes are TRBV7-8 and TRBJ2-6; a possible D gene is TRBD2 (10 bases). Looked up from germline, CDR1 is SGHVS and CDR2 is FQNEAQ. There are 22 residues in the CDR3. V was cut by 5 bases and J by 1 base, with 30 bases left in between.

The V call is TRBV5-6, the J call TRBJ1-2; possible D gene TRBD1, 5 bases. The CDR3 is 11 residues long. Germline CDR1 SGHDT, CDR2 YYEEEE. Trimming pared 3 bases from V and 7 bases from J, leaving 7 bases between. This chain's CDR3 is CASSSGFGYTF. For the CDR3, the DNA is TGTGCCAGCAGCTCAGGGTTTGGCTACACCTTC.

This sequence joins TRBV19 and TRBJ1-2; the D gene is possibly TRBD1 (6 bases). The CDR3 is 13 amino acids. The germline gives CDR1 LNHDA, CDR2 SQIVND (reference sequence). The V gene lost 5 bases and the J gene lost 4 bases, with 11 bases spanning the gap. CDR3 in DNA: TGTGCCAGTAGTCCGACAGGAGGCTATGGCTACACCTTC. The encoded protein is CASSPTGGYGYTF.

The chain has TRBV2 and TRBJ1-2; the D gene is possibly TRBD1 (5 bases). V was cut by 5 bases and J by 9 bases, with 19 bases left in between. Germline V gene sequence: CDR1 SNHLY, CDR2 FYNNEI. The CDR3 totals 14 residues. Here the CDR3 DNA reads TGTGCCAGCAGTCGGGACGGCTCCTCTAGTAGCTACACCTTC. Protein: CASSRDGSSSSYTF.